Below are 3 T cell receptor beta chains sequenced from a single sample in a study of neurological immune-mediated disorders. TCRdb re-called the 5' RACE reads with MiXCR, one entry per CDR3 protein. The table lists some 27,000 distinct CDR3 sequences, 20% to 25% of them singletons. Sequences were obtained from CD4+ T cells from blood. The source is a man aged 50 or older with HTLV-1-associated myelopathy (HAM/TSP).

Many counts were recorded for this clonotype. V and J are TRBV3-1 and TRBJ1-1; perhaps TRBD1 as D (6 bases). The CDR3 has 15 residues. V was pared by 0 bases and J by 10 bases, with 18 bases between. Germline CDR1 LGHDT, CDR2 YNNKEL (reference sequence). The CDR3 DNA sequence: TGTGCCAGCAGCCAAGAACGAAGCTTGGGGGGCGGAGCTTTCTTT. This sequence encodes CASSQERSLGGGAFF.

The sample holds many counts of this clonotype. The chain is built from TRBV5-6 and TRBJ1-1, with 9 bases identical to TRBD1. Per the germline V gene, CDR1 is SGHDT and CDR2 is YYEEEE. The CDR3 loop spans 19 amino acids. The ends lost 4 bases at V and 3 bases at J; junction bases unmatched: 19. The DNA for the CDR3 is TGTGCCAGCAGCCAGCCCGGAGGGACAGGGACCGTGGCGGACACTGAAGCTTTCTTT. Translated, it gives CASSQPGGTGTVADTEAFF.

This clonotype was detected ten times or more. V gene TRBV20-1 combines with J gene TRBJ2-4; 8 positions match TRBD1. This CDR3 region has 14 residues. Germline V CDR1 and CDR2: DFQATT, SNEGSKA (reference sequence). The J segment lost 3 bases and the V segment lost 2 bases, leaving 3 bases of the junction unmatched. The CDR3 sequence: CSARLGQGKNIQYF. The CDR3 DNA follows: TGCAGTGCTAGACTTGGACAGGGCAAAAACATTCAGTACTTC.